This T cell receptor beta chain was sequenced for a study of blood T cell repertoires in COVID-19. Study-level information: The United States, Italy and Spain were the sources of the acute and convalescent COVID-19 samples. Nucleic acid was either cDNA or gDNA, and it came from T cells, B-cell-depleted T cells, or PBMCs.

Clones were read by immunoSEQ multiplex PCR, and TCRdb kept only the in-frame ones, dropping some. The sample holds a few hundred thousand clones, about nine tenths seen once. Germline loops: CDR1 DFQATT, CDR2 SNEGSKA (reference sequence). The CDR3 contains 11 residues. In terms of age and location, participants ranged from roughly 18 to 89 years and lived in around 22 US areas. Those designated as exposed participants met a COVID-19 case within 2 weeks before study entry. Specimen: PBMCs or T cells enriched from blood (not recorded which). The J gene is TRBJ1-1, the V gene TRBV20-1, with a possible D match to TRBD1 (5 bases). The clonotype comes from a woman between 35 and 50 years old who had been exposed to COVID-19. Written as DNA, the CDR3 is TGCAGAATTGGGGGGGTAACTGAAGCTTTCTTT. This encodes CRIGGVTEAFF.